The 10 T cell receptor beta chains listed next were all sequenced from one sample in a study of vaccination and CD4 T cells after COVID-19. Indicated treatment: 10-day PBMC culture with coronavirus spike peptide pools or control peptides (ViraFEST assay). For these TCRs, the target antigens are not known. Oncomine TCR Beta short-read sequencing was applied to DNA from cultured CD4+ T cells. TCRdb processed the PCR reads anew with MiXCR; each CDR3 protein has one entry. The sample shows roughly 7,600 distinct CDR3 sequences, about 20% of them seen only once. Sequenced material: CD4+ T cells from blood, cultured in vitro, taken after SARS-CoV-2 vaccination. Receptors originate from a human donor who had recovered from COVID-19.

The CDR3 here is CASSALGGKYEQYF. The CDR3 DNA is TGTGCCAGCTCCGCCCTGGGGGGCAAATACGAGCAGTACTTC. The chain couples TRBV18 to TRBJ2-7; D possibly uses TRBD1 or TRBD2 (6 bases each). V lost 6 bases and J 4 bases, leaving 16 bases between the germline ends. CDR1 and CDR2 from the germline V gene are KGHSH and LQKENI. The CDR3 runs 14 residues.

In regard to this clonotype: A single base separates this from a much larger clone, so it may be a read error. The V gene is TRBV4-1, the J gene TRBJ2-5, with no clear D. The CDR3 has 11 residues. From germline, CDR1 is MGHRA and CDR2 YSYEKL. CDR3 in DNA: TGCGCCAGCAACCAAGATGAGACCCAGTACTTC. This encodes CASNQDETQYF.

This clonotype was seen a few times. The CDR3 is CASSLGLAGNYGYTF. The CDR3 DNA is TGTGCCAGCAGCTTGGGTCTGGCGGGAAACTATGGCTACACCTTC. V usage is TRBV5-6 and J usage is TRBJ1-2; D gene ambiguous. CDR1 and CDR2 (germline): SGHDT, YYEEEE. V was shortened by 0 bases and J by 2 bases, with 11 bases between the two germline ends. This CDR3 has 15 residues. Filled out from reference TRBV5-6 and TRBJ1-2, the complete variable domain reads DAGVTQSPTHLIKTRGQQVTLRCSPKSGHDTVSWYQQALGQGPQFIFQYYEEEERQRGNFPDRFSGHQFPNYSSELNVNALLLGDSALYLCASSLGLAGNYGYTFGSGTRLTVV.

V is TRBV4-1 and J is TRBJ2-1; D may be TRBD1 (5 bases). This CDR3 comprises 16 residues. The V end was cut by 3 bases, the J end by 4 bases, with 16 bases between. CDR1 is MGHRA and CDR2 is YSYEKL in the germline V gene. CDR3 bases: TGCGCCAGCAGCCAGACAAAGGGGTTCGGATACAATGAGCAGTTCTTC. Translating it yields CASSQTKGFGYNEQFF.

This clonotype rates as medium-sized. The chain is built from TRBV20-1 and TRBJ1-2; D unresolved. CDR1 and CDR2 from the germline V gene are DFQATT and SNEGSKA (reference sequence). The CDR3 covers 13 residues. V was cut by 4 bases and J by 4 bases, with 13 bases left in between. This CDR3 is CSAKGDPGYGYTF. CDR3 sequence (DNA): TGCAGTGCTAAGGGAGATCCCGGCTATGGCTACACCTTC.

The gene calls are TRBV7-9 and TRBJ1-1; no clear D gene. This CDR3 contains 15 residues. Trimming took 5 bases from V and 0 from J, leaving 13 bases between them. CDR1 is SEHNR, CDR2 FQNEAQ, per germline (reference sequence). In DNA, the CDR3 is TGTGCCAGCAGCCCGGCCAAAACCGTGAACACTGAAGCTTTCTTT. Translated, it gives CASSPAKTVNTEAFF.

This clonotype is medium-sized by share. The chain has TRBV6-5 and TRBJ2-7; 15 nucleotides match TRBD2. CDR3 size: 16 residues. Germline lookup yields CDR1 MNHEY and CDR2 SVGAGI. The J segment lost 2 bases and the V segment lost 4 bases, leaving 3 bases of the junction unmatched. CDR3 DNA: TGTGCCAGCAGTTTCTGGACTAGCGGGGGGGCCTACGAGCAGTACTTC. It codes for CASSFWTSGGAYEQYF.

This clonotype is categorized as medium-sized. The chain is built from TRBV7-2 and TRBJ1-2; maybe TRBD1 (6 bases). CDR1 is SGHTA, CDR2 FQGNSA, per germline. The CDR3 is made up of 12 amino acids. V gave up 5 bases and J gave up 7 bases, with 11 bases separating them. CDR3 amino acids: CASSPGGPGYTF. Here the CDR3 DNA reads TGTGCCAGCAGCCCTGGGGGGCCTGGCTACACCTTC.

Here the CDR3 reads CSVTRGGELFF. CDR3 DNA: TGCAGCGTTACAAGGGGCGGGGAGCTGTTTTTT. This rearrangement joins TRBV29-1 to TRBJ2-2; a possible D gene is TRBD1 (5 bases). The CDR3 totals 11 residues. Trimming took 5 bases from V and 7 from J, leaving 8 bases between them. Germline V lookup: CDR1 SQVTM, CDR2 ANQGSEA.

By share, this clonotype ranks as medium-sized (0.01 to 0.1%). The chain uses TRBV7-9 and TRBJ1-5; no firm D call. The CDR3 is 13 residues long. From germline, CDR1 is SEHNR and CDR2 FQNEAQ (reference sequence). Between the trimmed V and J ends, which lost 1 base and 4 bases, there was a span of 5 bases. In nucleotides, the CDR3 is TGTGCCAGCAGCTTAGGGCGGAATCAGCCCCAGCATTTT. Protein: CASSLGRNQPQHF.